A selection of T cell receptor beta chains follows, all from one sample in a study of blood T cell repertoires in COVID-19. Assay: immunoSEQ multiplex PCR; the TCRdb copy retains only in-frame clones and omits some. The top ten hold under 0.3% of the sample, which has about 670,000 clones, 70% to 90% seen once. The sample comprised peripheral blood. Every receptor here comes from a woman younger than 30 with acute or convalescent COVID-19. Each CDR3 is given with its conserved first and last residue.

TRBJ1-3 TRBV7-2 CASSPTGPSGNTIYF
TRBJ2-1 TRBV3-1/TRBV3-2 CASSQDFPINEQFF
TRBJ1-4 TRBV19 CASSPHRGLGTNEKLFF
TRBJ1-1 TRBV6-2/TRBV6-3 CASSYRQGLWTEAFF
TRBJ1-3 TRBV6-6 CASRPGQGLTGNTIYF
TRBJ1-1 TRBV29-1 CSASVGAAGAFF
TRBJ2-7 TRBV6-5 CASSYLGKGVPYEQYF
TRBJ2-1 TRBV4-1 CASSQGRQGGNEQFF
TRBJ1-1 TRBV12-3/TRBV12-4 CACSGGTEAFF
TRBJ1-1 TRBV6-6 CASSWGQGNTEAFF
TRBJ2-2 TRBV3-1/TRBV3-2 CASSLWQGVTGELFF
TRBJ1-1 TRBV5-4 CASSEGLGGAFF
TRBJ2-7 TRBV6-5 CASRRLRDTNYEQYF
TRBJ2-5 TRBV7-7 CASSQKDRYQETQYF
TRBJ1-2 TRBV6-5 CASKITGGNYGYTF
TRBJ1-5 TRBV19 CASMTPGGADQPQHF
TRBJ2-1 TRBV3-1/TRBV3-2 CASSQERGPPFNEQFF
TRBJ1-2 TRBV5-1 CASSPHRDHGYTF
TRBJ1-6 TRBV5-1 CASSLAAGTGDFAPLHF
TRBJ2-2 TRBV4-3 CASSQGPGGANTGELFF
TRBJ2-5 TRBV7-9 CASSLVSGTGYQETQYF
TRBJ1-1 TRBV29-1 CSVEDYQDRGFEAFF
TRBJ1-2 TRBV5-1 CASSSGTGDPGNYGYTF
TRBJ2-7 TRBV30 CAWSDILSYEQYF
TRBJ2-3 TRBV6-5 CASRWDRGTDTQYF
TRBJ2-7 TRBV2 CASSGEGTGGPYEQYF
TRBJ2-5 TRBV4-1 CASSQRLTVETQYF
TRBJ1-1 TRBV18 CASSPSSGTGFTEAFF
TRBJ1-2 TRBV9 CASSVHLTREVGGYTF
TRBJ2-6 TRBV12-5 CASGLGYSGANVLTF
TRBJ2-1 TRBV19 CASSFPGGHNEQFF
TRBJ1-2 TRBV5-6 CASSLIPGQGYGYTF
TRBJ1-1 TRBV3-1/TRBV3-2 CASSPSAGTEAFF
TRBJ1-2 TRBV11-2 CASRWTREGPTRGYGYTF
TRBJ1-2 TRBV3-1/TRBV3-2 CASSQDRTGGLDYGYTF
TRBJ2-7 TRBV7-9 CASSPPGQGYEQYF
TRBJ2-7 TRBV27 CASSLRDRSYEQYF
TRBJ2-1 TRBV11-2 CASSPIQGGPYNEQFF
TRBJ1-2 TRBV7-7 CASSLDRGYGYTF
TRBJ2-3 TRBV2 CASSWGQGDGDTQYF
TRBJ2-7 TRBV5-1 CASSFGTNPYEQYF
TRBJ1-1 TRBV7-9 CASSRRTGISEAFF
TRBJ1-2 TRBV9 CASSVSFLGGDYGYTF
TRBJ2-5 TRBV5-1 CASSLIGGIQETQYF
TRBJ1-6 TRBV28 CASTQKEWSYNSPLHF
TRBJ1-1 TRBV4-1 CASSQERRQGVTEAFF
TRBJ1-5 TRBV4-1 CASSQDQGYSNQPQHF
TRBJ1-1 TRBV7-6 CASSLRANTEAFF
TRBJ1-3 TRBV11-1 CASSFSGSGNTIYF